This T cell receptor (beta chain) was observed in a study of T cells after posttransplantation cyclophosphamide. Study results and limitations: Later post-transplant blood repertoires were often dominated by donor CD8+ memory clones. Blood and skin or GI T cell repertoires showed limited TRB overlap.

Treatment was busulfan-fludarabine conditioning, a marrow graft, and cyclophosphamide on days +3 and +4. This CDR3 region has 17 residues. The V gene lost 0 bases and the J gene lost 2 bases, with 12 bases spanning the gap. Germline-derived CDR1 and CDR2 are SGHKS and YYEKEE (reference sequence). Sequencing was performed with immunoSEQ multiplex PCR; in TCRdb, only in-frame clones are kept and a portion is missing. The sample has 15,000 to 20,000 clones; about 90% are singletons. A note on this clone: The antigen is unknown.

V and J are TRBV5-5 and TRBJ2-6; no clear D. This material consisted of CD4+ T cells sorted from blood, taken after allogeneic stem cell transplant with posttransplant cyclophosphamide. This clonotype originated in a male patient aged 60 to 75 who received an allogeneic stem cell transplant from a related donor and was CMV-positive. Some T cells may originate from the graft donor. The DNA of the CDR3 is TGTGCCAGCAGCTTGGGACCGTCTGCGGCTGGGGCCAACGTCCTGACTTTC. Encoded protein: CASSLGPSAAGANVLTF.